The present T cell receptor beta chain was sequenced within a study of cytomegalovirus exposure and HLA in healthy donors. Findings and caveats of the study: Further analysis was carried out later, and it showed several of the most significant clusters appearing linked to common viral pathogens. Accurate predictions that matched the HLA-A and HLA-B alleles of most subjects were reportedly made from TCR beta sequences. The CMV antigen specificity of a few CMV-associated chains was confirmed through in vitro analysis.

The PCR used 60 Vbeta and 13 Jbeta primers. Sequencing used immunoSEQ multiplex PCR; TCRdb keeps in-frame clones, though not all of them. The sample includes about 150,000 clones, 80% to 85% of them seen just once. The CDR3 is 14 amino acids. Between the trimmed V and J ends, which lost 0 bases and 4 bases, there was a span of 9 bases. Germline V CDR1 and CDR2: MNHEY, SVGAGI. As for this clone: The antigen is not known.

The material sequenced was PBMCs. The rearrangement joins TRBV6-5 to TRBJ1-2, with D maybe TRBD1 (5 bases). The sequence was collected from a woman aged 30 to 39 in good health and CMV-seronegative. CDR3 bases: TGTGCCAGCAGTTACTCGAGCAGGGTCTATGGCTACACCTTC. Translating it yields CASSYSSRVYGYTF.